The 27 T cell receptor beta chains given below trace back to one sample, sequenced in a study of Ad26.COV2.S vaccination and SARS-CoV-2 variants. Treatment reported: some 20 received Ad26.COV2.S at low or high dose, single or two shots; several received placebo; per-sample allocation not given. Samples came from day 63 after the first vaccine or placebo injection. Repertoires were generated with immunoSEQ multiplex PCR, while TCRdb's copy carries only in-frame clones and drops some. This sample has about 350,000 clones, with approximately 90% found just once. The sample here was peripheral blood, taken in a trial of Ad26.COV2.S vaccine versus placebo. The origin of the receptors is a person between 18 and 65 years old who received the Ad26.COV2.S COVID-19 vaccine or a placebo.

The chain recombines TRBV18 with TRBJ2-2; TRBD2 aligns across 12 bases. This CDR3 contains 18 residues. J was trimmed by 5 bases and V by 0 bases; bases with no gene match: 7. Looked up from germline, CDR1 is KGHSH and CDR2 is LQKENI. The CDR3 is CASSPPSSGRARTGELFF. CDR3 nucleotides: TGTGCCAGCTCACCACCGTCTAGCGGGAGGGCCAGAACCGGGGAGCTGTTTTTT.

The V call is TRBV9, the J call TRBJ2-2; D not certain. CDR3 length: 18 amino acids. Germline CDR1 is SGDLS and CDR2 is YYNGEE. The ends were cut back, 0 bases at V and 0 bases at J, with 15 bases in the middle. CDR3 sequence: CASSVEIESNTNTGELFF. In DNA form, the CDR3 reads TGTGCCAGCAGCGTAGAGATAGAGTCTAATACGAACACCGGGGAGCTGTTTTTT.

The chain recombines TRBV11-3 with TRBJ2-2; 7 positions agree with TRBD1. J was trimmed by 1 base and V by 5 bases; bases with no gene match: 4. The CDR3 loop spans 15 amino acids. Looked up from germline, CDR1 is SGHNT and CDR2 is YENEEA. CDR3 sequence reads: CASSKRTGNTGELFF. In nucleotides, the CDR3 is TGTGCCAGCAGCAAGCGGACAGGGAACACCGGGGAGCTGTTTTTT.

This clone was seen just once. V gene TRBV30 combines with J gene TRBJ1-2, with 11 bases fitting TRBD1. The CDR3 loop spans 16 amino acids. The trim removed 6 bases at V and 4 bases at J, leaving 13 bases unmatched. Germline V gene data show CDR1 as GTSNPN and CDR2 as SVGIG (reference sequence). CDR3 amino acids: CACPGQGEGTPYGYTF. The CDR3 bases are TGTGCCTGCCCGGGACAGGGGGAAGGGACGCCCTATGGCTACACCTTC.

The J gene is TRBJ2-1, the V gene TRBV28, with 13 bases aligning to TRBD2. The V and J ends lost 2 bases and 7 bases, in that order; junction bases with no gene match: 8. This CDR3 region has 17 residues. CDR1 and CDR2 from the germline V gene are MDHEN and SYDVKM. DNA for the CDR3: TGTGCCAGCAGTTTAAGGCGGACTAGCGGGAGAAGTAATGAGCAGTTCTTC. This translates into CASSLRRTSGRSNEQFF.

The V and J genes are TRBV10-3 and TRBJ2-7, with TRBD2 matching 12 bases. J was trimmed by 7 bases and V by 10 bases; bases with no gene match: 5. Germline assignment: CDR1 ENHRY and CDR2 SYGVKD. This CDR3 region has 12 residues. The CDR3 DNA is TGTGCCACCACGACTAGCGGGGGAGAGCAGTACTTC. Amino acids: CATTTSGGEQYF.

V and J are TRBV27 and TRBJ2-4; D call uncertain. The V end was cut by 5 bases, the J end by 1 base, with 9 bases between. Germline CDR1 MNHEY, CDR2 SMNVEV (reference sequence). The CDR3 is 14 residues long. CDR3 coding DNA: TGTGCCAGCAGTCACCTGGGTGCCAAAAACATTCAGTACTTC. It translates to CASSHLGAKNIQYF.

The rearrangement joins TRBV6-2 or TRBV6-3 to TRBJ1-5; no clear D. The CDR3 extends over 13 amino acids. CDR1 is MNHEY and CDR2 is SVGEGT in the germline V gene. V dropped 0 bases and J dropped 11 bases, with 11 bases sitting between them. The CDR3: CASSYSTLIAQHF. The CDR3 DNA reads as TGTGCCAGCAGTTACTCGACATTGATAGCCCAGCATTTT.

This clone came up a few times. The rearrangement links TRBV5-1 to TRBJ2-7, with a weak D call TRBD1 (6 bases). Trimming pared 3 bases from V and 3 bases from J, leaving 13 bases between. Germline loops: CDR1 SGHRS, CDR2 YFSETQ. CDR3 length: 14 residues. The CDR3 DNA follows: TGCGCCAGCAGCTCCCGACAGGAACTCTACGAGCAGTACTTC. This translates into CASSSRQELYEQYF.

The rearrangement joins TRBV4-1 to TRBJ2-1; possible D gene TRBD2, 6 bases. V lost 4 bases, J lost 0 bases, and 16 bases lay in between. CDR3 length equals 17 residues. Germline-derived CDR1 and CDR2 are MGHRA and YSYEKL. CDR3 sequence: CASSLRDSLVSYNEQFF. Here the CDR3 DNA reads TGCGCCAGCAGCCTCAGGGACTCCCTCGTCTCCTACAATGAGCAGTTCTTC.

This sequence joins TRBV5-4 and TRBJ2-1; 10 bases fit TRBD1. In germline, CDR1 is SGHNT, CDR2 YYREEE (reference sequence). The V gene end was trimmed by 0 bases and the J gene end by 3 bases; junction bases not matched to a gene: 6. The CDR3 loop spans 17 amino acids. The CDR3 sequence is CASSLEQTGGLYNEQFF. The DNA for the CDR3 is TGTGCCAGCAGCTTGGAGCAGACAGGGGGCCTCTACAATGAGCAGTTCTTC. The full variable domain, rest sourced from reference TRBV5-4 and TRBJ2-1, is ETGVTQSPTHLIKTRGQQVTLRCSSQSGHNTVSWYQQALGQGPQFIFQYYREEENGRGNFPPRFSGLQFPNYSSELNVNALELDDSALYLCASSLEQTGGLYNEQFFGPGTRLTVL.

The CDR3 loop is CASSYSRTFSTDTQYF. Here the CDR3 DNA reads TGTGCCAGCAGTTACTCCAGGACATTTAGCACAGATACGCAGTATTTT. The chain couples TRBV6-5 to TRBJ2-3; D possibly corresponds to TRBD1 (5 bases). Germline CDR1 is MNHEY and CDR2 is SVGAGI. This CDR3 contains 16 residues. The V end was cut by 0 bases, the J end by 0 bases, with 10 bases between.

This clone was recorded a few times. This chain uses TRBV10-3 with TRBJ2-7; 8 bases agree with TRBD1. The CDR3 covers 14 residues. Germline CDR1 reads ENHRY; CDR2 reads SYGVKD. The J segment lost 3 bases and the V segment lost 7 bases, leaving 8 bases of the junction unmatched. Here the CDR3 reads CAITPNGQGYEQYF. CDR3 nucleotides: TGTGCCATCACCCCAAACGGACAGGGCTACGAGCAGTACTTC.

Only a few counts were recorded for this clone. Other DNA sequences in the sample encode the same CDR3. The genes are TRBV5-1 and TRBJ2-5; either TRBD1 or TRBD2 may fit D (5 bases each). The V gene's germline CDR1 is SGHRS and CDR2 YFSETQ. The CDR3 is 15 amino acids. V lost 0 bases and J lost 2, with 11 bases in between. CDR3 protein: CASSLVVGPQETQYF. Written as DNA, the CDR3 is TGCGCCAGCAGCTTGGTGGTGGGACCACAAGAGACCCAGTACTTC. Looking up the rest from reference TRBV5-1 and TRBJ2-5 gives the full variable domain: KAGVTQTPRYLIKTRGQQVTLSCSPISGHRSVSWYQQTPGQGLQFLFEYFSETQRNKGNFPGRFSGRQFSNSRSEMNVSTLELGDSALYLCASSLVVGPQETQYFGPGTRLLVL.

This clone was seen a few times. One end of the junction varies from germline; a read error may be responsible. The chain recombines TRBV28 with TRBJ2-7, with D uncertain. The length of the CDR3 is 13 residues. Germline V gene data show CDR1 as MDHEN and CDR2 as SYDVKM. CDR3 protein: CASSPNLPPNGHF. The CDR3 DNA is TGTGCCAGCAGTCCTAATCTACCCCCAAATGGGCACTTC. The whole variable domain, remainder taken from reference TRBV28 and TRBJ2-7, is DVKVTQSSRYLVKRTGEKVFLECVQDMDHENMFWYRQDPGLGLRLIYFSYDVKMKEKGDIPEGYSVSREKKERFSLILESASTNQTSMYLCASSPNLPPNGHFGPGTRLTVT.

The rearrangement links TRBV27 to TRBJ2-3; 11 bases align to TRBD2. The V gene's germline CDR1 is MNHEY and CDR2 SMNVEV (reference sequence). The CDR3 is 16 residues long. The V gene end was trimmed by 0 bases and the J gene end by 3 bases; junction bases not matched to a gene: 2. CDR3 sequence: CASSLSTSGGTDTQYF. CDR3 nucleotides: TGTGCCAGCAGTTTATCTACTAGCGGGGGTACAGATACGCAGTATTTT.

The gene calls are TRBV9 and TRBJ2-3; no definite D call. The V and J ends lost 4 bases and 5 bases respectively, with 5 bases between them. Germline V gene lookup returns CDR1 SGDLS and CDR2 YYNGEE. This CDR3 contains 11 residues. CDR3 loop: CASSNQDTQYF. In nucleotides, the CDR3 is TGTGCCAGCAGCAACCAAGATACGCAGTATTTT. The variable domain in full, completed from reference TRBV9 and TRBJ2-3, reads DSGVTQTPKHLITATGQRVTLRCSPRSGDLSVYWYQQSLDQGLQFLIQYYNGEERAKGNILERFSAQQFPDLHSELNLSSLELGDSALYFCASSNQDTQYFGPGTRLTVL.

The chain combines TRBV2 with TRBJ1-1; a possible D gene is TRBD1 (6 bases). The CDR3 length is 19 residues. Germline V gene lookup returns CDR1 SNHLY and CDR2 FYNNEI. V shed 6 bases and J shed 1 base, with 27 bases lying between them. This chain's CDR3 is CASREAGGGNRDGNTEAFF. The CDR3 nucleotides read TGTGCCAGCAGGGAGGCCGGTGGGGGGAACAGGGATGGGAACACTGAAGCTTTCTTT.

The CDR3 reads CASSLGAGTISYEQYF. CDR3 nucleotides: TGTGCCAGCAGTTTAGGGGCAGGGACCATAAGCTACGAGCAGTACTTC. The V and J genes are TRBV27 and TRBJ2-7, with D perhaps being TRBD1 or TRBD2 (5 bases each). V shed 2 bases and J shed 3 bases, with 17 bases lying between them. Germline CDR1 MNHEY, CDR2 SMNVEV (reference sequence). The CDR3 has 16 residues.

A few counts support this clone. J is TRBJ1-1 and V is TRBV29-1, with D uncertain. Germline V gene data show CDR1 as SQVTM and CDR2 as ANQGSEA. V lost 7 bases to trimming and J lost 0 bases, with 12 bases between them. The CDR3 totals 13 residues. As DNA, the CDR3 is TGCAGCGCCCAAGGGAGTATGAACACTGAAGCTTTCTTT. Protein: CSAQGSMNTEAFF.

The rearrangement uses TRBV18 and TRBJ1-4; no reliable D call. Germline V lookup: CDR1 KGHSH, CDR2 LQKENI. This CDR3 has 15 residues. V dropped 5 bases and J dropped 6 bases, with 16 bases sitting between them. The CDR3 loop reads CASSSRHPADEKLFF. In DNA form, the CDR3 reads TGTGCCAGCTCATCCCGACATCCTGCAGATGAAAAACTGTTTTTT.

V gene TRBV14 combines with J gene TRBJ1-6; D uncertain. Trimming took 4 bases from V and 0 from J, leaving 7 bases between them. CDR3 size: 15 residues. Germline V gene lookup returns CDR1 SGHDN and CDR2 FVKESK. DNA for the CDR3: TGTGCCAGCAGCCGCAGGAGCTCCTATAATTCACCCCTCCACTTT. Its protein is CASSRRSSYNSPLHF.

Concerning this clone itself: The sample has other DNA sequences that encode this CDR3 too. The V gene is TRBV7-2, the J gene TRBJ1-5; D is undetermined. This CDR3 region has 12 residues. CDR1 is SGHTA, CDR2 FQGNSA, per germline. Trimming removed 3 bases at V and 4 bases at J, with 4 bases between. The CDR3 DNA reads as TGTGCCAGCAGCTTGGTTAATCAGCCCCAGCATTTT. Amino acid sequence: CASSLVNQPQHF.

This clone has just a few counts. J is TRBJ2-7 and V is TRBV2; D is unresolved. This CDR3 has 15 amino acids. Trimming took off 6 bases at V and 0 bases at J, with 15 bases between the two ends. Germline V gene sequence: CDR1 SNHLY, CDR2 FYNNEI. CDR3 amino acids: CASSPGSRSSYEQYF. The CDR3 coding sequence is TGTGCCAGCAGCCCTGGGTCGAGGAGCTCCTACGAGCAGTACTTC.

This chain links TRBV5-1 with TRBJ2-7; D is possibly TRBD1 or TRBD2 (5 bases each). This CDR3 is built from 14 residues. Trimming stripped 2 bases from V and 2 bases from J, with 11 bases between. Germline loops: CDR1 SGHRS, CDR2 YFSETQ. This CDR3 reads CASSLEGMTYEQYF. CDR3 in DNA: TGCGCCAGCAGCTTAGAGGGGATGACCTACGAGCAGTACTTC.

The V gene is TRBV28, the J gene TRBJ1-1, with D possibly TRBD1 on 5 matching bases. Between the trimmed V and J ends, which lost 6 bases and 6 bases, there was a span of 14 bases. CDR3 length: 13 amino acids. The germline V gene encodes CDR1 MDHEN and CDR2 SYDVKM. The CDR3 loop is CASSQNIGAEAFF. The CDR3 coding sequence is TGTGCCAGCAGCCAAAATATAGGGGCTGAAGCTTTCTTT.

To note about this clone: Other DNA sequences in the same sample also yield this CDR3. The V call is TRBV27, the J call TRBJ2-3; D ambiguous. Trimming took 6 bases from V and 0 from J, leaving 4 bases between them. CDR1 and CDR2 from the germline V gene are MNHEY and SMNVEV (reference sequence). CDR3 length equals 12 residues. CDR3 sequence: CASSPSTDTQYF. The CDR3 region has the DNA TGTGCCAGCAGCCCGAGCACAGATACGCAGTATTTT.